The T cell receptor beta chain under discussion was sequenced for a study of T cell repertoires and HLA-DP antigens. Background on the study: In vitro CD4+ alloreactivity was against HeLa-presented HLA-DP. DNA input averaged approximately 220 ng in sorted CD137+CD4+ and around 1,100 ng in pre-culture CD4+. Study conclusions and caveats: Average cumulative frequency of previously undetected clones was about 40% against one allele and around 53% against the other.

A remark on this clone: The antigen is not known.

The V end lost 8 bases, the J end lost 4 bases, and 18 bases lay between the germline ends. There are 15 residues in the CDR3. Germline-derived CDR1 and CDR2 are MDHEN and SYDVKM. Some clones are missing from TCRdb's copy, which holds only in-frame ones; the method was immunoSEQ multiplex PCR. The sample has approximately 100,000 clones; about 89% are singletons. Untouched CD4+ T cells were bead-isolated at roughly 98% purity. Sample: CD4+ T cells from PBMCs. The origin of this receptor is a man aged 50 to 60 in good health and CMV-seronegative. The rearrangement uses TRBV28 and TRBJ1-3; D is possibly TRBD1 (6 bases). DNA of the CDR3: TGTGCCAGCCATGAGGCGGGGGGCTTAGGAAACACCATATATTTT. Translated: CASHEAGGLGNTIYF.